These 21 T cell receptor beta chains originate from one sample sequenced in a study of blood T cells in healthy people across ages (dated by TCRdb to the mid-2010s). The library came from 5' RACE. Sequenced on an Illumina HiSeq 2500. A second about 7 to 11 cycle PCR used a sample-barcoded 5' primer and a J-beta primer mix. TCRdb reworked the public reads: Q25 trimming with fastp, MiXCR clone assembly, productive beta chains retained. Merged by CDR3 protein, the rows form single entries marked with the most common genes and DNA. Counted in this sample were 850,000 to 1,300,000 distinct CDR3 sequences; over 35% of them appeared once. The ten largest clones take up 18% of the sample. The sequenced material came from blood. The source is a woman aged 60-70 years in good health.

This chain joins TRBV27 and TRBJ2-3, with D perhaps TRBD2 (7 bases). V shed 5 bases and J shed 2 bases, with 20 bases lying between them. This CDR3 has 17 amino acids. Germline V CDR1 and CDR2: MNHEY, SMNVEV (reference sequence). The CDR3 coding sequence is TGTGCCAGCAGTGCCCCCGGGGGGCTCGCACACACAGATACGCAGTATTTT. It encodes CASSAPGGLAHTDTQYF.

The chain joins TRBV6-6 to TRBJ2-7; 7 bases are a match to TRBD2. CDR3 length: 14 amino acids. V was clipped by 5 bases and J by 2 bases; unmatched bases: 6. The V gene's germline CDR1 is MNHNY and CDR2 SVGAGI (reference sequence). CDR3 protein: CASSTPSGPYEQYF. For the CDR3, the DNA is TGTGCCAGCAGTACTCCTAGCGGACCCTACGAGCAGTACTTC.

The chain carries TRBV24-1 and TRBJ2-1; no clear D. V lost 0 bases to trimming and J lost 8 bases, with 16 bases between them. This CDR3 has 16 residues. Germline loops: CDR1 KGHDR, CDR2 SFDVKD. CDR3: CATSDLSALAIDEQFF. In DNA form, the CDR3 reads TGTGCCACCAGTGATTTGTCAGCTCTCGCGATCGATGAGCAGTTCTTC.

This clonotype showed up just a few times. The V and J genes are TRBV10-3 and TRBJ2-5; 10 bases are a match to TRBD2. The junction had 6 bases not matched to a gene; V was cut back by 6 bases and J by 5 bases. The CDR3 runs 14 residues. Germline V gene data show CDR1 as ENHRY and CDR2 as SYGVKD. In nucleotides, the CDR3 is TGTGCCATCAGCGCGGGACTAGCGAGGGAGACCCAGTACTTC. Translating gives CAISAGLARETQYF.

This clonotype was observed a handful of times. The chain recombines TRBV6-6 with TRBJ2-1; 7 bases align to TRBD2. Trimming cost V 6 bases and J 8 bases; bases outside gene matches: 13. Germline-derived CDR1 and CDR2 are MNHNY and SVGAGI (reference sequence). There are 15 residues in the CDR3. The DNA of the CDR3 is TGTGCCAGCAGAATTAGCAGCGGGAACGGCCATGAGCAGTTCTTC. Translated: CASRISSGNGHEQFF.

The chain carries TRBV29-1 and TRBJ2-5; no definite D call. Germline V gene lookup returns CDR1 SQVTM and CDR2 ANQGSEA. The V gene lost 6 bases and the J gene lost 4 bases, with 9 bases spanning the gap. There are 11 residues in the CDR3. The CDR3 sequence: CSVLTTETQYF. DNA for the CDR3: TGCAGCGTGTTGACGACAGAGACCCAGTACTTC.

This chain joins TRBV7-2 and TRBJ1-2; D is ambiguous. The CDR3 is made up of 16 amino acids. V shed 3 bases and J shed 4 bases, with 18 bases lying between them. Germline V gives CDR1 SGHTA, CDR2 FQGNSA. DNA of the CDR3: TGTGCCAGCAGCTTTGCAGACCTATACGGGAGCTATGGCTACACCTTC. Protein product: CASSFADLYGSYGYTF.

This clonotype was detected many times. CDR3 sequence (DNA): TGCAGTGCTAGAGACAGGATCACAGATACGCAGTATTTT. It specifies CSARDRITDTQYF. The chain carries TRBV20-1 and TRBJ2-3, with D unresolved. Germline V gene sequence: CDR1 DFQATT, CDR2 SNEGSKA (reference sequence). CDR3 length: 13 amino acids. Deletions cut 0 bases from V and 2 bases from J, with 6 bases between.

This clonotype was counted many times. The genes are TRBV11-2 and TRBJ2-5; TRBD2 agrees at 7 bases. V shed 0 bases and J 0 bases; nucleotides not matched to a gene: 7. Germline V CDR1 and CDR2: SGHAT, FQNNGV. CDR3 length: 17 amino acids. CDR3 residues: CASSLDGLVRDQETQYF. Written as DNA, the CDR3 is TGTGCCAGCAGCTTAGATGGACTAGTGAGGGACCAAGAGACCCAGTACTTC.

CDR3 protein: CASSQGKQGGTRETQYF. The CDR3 coding sequence is TGTGCCAGCAGCCAAGGGAAACAGGGAGGGACGCGAGAGACCCAGTACTTC. The rearrangement uses TRBV14 and TRBJ2-7; a possible D gene is TRBD2 (7 bases). The J call could be wrong; TRBJ2-5 is a better fit for the DNA end. Germline V CDR1 and CDR2: SGHDN, FVKESK. The CDR3 totals 17 residues.

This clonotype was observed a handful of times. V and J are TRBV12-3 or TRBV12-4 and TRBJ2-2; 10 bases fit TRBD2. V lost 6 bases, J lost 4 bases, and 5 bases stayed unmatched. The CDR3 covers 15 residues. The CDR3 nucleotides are TGTGCCAGCAGCTTAAGCGGGAGGGGCACCGGGGAGCTGTTTTTT. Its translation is CASSLSGRGTGELFF.

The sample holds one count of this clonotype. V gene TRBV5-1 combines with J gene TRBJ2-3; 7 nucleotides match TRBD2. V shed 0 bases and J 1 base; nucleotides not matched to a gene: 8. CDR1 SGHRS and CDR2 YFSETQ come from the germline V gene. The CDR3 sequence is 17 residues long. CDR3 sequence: CASSLDLLTSRTDTQYF. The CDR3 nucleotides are TGCGCCAGCAGCTTGGACCTGCTGACTAGCCGCACAGATACGCAGTATTTT.

The CDR3 DNA is TGTGCCATCAGTCACCGGGACGGCGAGCAGTACTTC. Amino acids: CAISHRDGEQYF. This chain uses TRBV10-3 with TRBJ2-7; D may match TRBD1 or TRBD2 (5 bases each). CDR1 is ENHRY, CDR2 SYGVKD, per germline. Trimming stripped 5 bases from V and 6 bases from J, with 11 bases between. The CDR3 is 12 amino acids.

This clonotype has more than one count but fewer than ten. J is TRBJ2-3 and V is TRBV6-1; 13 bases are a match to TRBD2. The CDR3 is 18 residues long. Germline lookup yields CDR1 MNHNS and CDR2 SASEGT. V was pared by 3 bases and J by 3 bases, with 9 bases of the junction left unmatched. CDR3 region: CASSDRRLAGGGTDTQYF. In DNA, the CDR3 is TGTGCCAGCAGTGACAGAAGACTAGCGGGAGGTGGAACAGATACGCAGTATTTT.

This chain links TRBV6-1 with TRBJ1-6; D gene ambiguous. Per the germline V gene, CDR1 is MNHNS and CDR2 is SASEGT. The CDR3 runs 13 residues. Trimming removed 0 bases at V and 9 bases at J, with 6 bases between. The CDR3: CASSEAHPSPLHF. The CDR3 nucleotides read TGTGCCAGCAGTGAAGCTCACCCTTCACCCCTCCACTTT.

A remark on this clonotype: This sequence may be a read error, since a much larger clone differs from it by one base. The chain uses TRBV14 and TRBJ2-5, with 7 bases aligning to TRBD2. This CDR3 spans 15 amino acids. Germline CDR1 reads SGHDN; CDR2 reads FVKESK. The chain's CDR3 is CVSSQVGLPQETQYF. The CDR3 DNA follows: TGTGTCAGCAGCCAAGTGGGACTACCTCAAGAGACCCAGTACTTC.

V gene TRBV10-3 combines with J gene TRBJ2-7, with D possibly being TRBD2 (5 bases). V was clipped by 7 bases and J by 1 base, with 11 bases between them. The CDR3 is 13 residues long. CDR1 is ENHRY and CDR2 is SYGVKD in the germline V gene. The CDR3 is CAIMAAESYEQYF. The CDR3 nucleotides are TGTGCCATCATGGCAGCGGAGTCCTACGAGCAGTACTTC.

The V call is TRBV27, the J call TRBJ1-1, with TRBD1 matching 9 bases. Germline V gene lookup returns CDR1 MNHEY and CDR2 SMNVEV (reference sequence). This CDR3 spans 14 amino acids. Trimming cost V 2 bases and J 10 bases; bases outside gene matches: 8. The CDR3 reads CASSLIADRGAAFF. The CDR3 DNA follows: TGTGCCAGCAGTTTAATTGCTGACAGGGGGGCAGCTTTCTTT.

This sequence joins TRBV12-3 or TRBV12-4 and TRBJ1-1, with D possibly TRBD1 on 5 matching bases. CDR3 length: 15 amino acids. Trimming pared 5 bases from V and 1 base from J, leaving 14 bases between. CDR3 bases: TGTGCCAGCAGTGTAAGGGGCGCCGGGAACACTGAAGCTTTCTTT. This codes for CASSVRGAGNTEAFF.

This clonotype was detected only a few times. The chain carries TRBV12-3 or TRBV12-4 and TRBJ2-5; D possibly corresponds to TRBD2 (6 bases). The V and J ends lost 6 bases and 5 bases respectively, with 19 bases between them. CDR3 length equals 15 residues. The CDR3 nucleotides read TGTGCCAGCAGCTCAGACGTAGGTGGGGGGGAGACCCAGTACTTC. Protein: CASSSDVGGGETQYF.

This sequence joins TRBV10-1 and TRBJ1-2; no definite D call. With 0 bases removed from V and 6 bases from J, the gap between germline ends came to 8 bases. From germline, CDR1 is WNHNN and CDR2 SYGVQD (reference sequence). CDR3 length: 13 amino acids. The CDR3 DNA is TGCGCCAGCAGTGAGTCGGGCAGGAATGGCTACACCTTC. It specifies CASSESGRNGYTF.